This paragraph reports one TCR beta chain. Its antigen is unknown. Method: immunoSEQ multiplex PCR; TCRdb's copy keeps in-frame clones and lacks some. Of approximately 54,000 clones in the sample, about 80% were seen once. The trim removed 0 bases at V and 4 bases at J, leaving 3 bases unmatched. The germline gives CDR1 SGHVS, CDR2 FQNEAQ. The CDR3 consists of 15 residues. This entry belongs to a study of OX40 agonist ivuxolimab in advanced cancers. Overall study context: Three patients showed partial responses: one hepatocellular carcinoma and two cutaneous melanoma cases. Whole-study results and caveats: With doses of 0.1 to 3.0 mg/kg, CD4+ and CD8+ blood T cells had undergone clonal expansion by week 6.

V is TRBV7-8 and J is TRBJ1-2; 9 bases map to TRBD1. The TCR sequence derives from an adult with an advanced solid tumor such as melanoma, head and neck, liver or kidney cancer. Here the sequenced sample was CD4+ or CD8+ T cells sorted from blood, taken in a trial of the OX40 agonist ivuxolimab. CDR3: CASSLAATGGYGYTF. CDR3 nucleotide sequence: TGTGCCAGCAGCTTAGCGGCGACAGGGGGCTATGGCTACACCTTC.